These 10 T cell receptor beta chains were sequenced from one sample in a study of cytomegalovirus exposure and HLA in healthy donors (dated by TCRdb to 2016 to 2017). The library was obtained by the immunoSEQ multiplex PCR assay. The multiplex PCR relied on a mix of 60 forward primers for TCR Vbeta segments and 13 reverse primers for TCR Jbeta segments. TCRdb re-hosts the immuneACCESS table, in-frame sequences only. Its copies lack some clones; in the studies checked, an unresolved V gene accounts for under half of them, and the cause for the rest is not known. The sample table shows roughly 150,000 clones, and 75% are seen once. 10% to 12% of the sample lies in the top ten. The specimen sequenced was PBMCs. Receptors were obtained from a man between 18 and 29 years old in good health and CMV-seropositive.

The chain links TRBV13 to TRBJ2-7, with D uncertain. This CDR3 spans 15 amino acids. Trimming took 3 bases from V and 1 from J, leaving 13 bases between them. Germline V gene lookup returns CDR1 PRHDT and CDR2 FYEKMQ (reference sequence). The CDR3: CASSFERKVSYEQYF. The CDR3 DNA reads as TGTGCCAGCAGCTTTGAGAGAAAAGTATCCTACGAGCAGTACTTC.

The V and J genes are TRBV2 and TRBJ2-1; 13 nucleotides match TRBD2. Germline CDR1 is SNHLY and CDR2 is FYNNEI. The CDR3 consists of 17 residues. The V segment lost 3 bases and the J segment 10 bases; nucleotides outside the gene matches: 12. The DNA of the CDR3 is TGTGCCAGCAGTGATTTACGACTAGCGGGAGGCATGCAGGAGCAGTTCTTC. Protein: CASSDLRLAGGMQEQFF.

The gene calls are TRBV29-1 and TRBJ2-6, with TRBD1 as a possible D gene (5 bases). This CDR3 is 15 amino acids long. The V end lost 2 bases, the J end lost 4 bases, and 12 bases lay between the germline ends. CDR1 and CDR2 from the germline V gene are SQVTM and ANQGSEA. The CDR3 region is CSVEPAGSGANVLTF. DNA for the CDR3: TGCAGCGTTGAACCCGCAGGGTCAGGGGCCAACGTCCTGACTTTC. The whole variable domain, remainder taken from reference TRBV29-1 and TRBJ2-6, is SAVISQKPSRDICQRGTSLTIQCQVDSQVTMMFWYRQQPGQSLTLIATANQGSEATYESGFVIDKFPISRPNLTFSTLTVSNMSPEDSSIYLCSVEPAGSGANVLTFGAGSRLTVL.

The CDR3 DNA follows: TGTGCCAGCAGTTATCTGCTCCTGCGATACACTGAAGCTTTCTTT. Its protein product is CASSYLLLRYTEAFF. The chain has TRBV6-6 and TRBJ1-1; no reliable D call. CDR1 and CDR2 (germline): MNHNY, SVGAGI (reference sequence). The CDR3 extends over 15 amino acids. V was clipped by 3 bases and J by 3 bases, with 14 bases between them.

DNA for the CDR3: TGCGCCAGCAGTGTAGGACTGGGCACTGAAGCTTTCTTT. Amino acids: CASSVGLGTEAFF. The rearrangement joins TRBV10-1 to TRBJ1-1; no reliable D call. The CDR3 is 13 residues long. Germline CDR1 reads WNHNN; CDR2 reads SYGVQD (reference sequence). V gave up 4 bases and J gave up 4 bases, with 10 bases separating them.

In DNA form, the CDR3 reads TGTGCCAGCAGCCCAAAACTGGGCGGGATCGGGCTTCGCGAGCAGTACTTC. This translates into CASSPKLGGIGLREQYF. J is TRBJ2-7 and V is TRBV7-3, with D possibly being TRBD2 (6 bases). This CDR3 region has 17 residues. V was pared by 5 bases and J by 6 bases, with 26 bases between. Germline assignment: CDR1 SGHTA and CDR2 FQGTGA.

The CDR3 loop is CASSELGVEDTQYF. The DNA for the CDR3 is TGTGCCAGCAGTGAGTTAGGGGTGGAGGATACGCAGTATTTT. This chain joins TRBV6-1 and TRBJ2-3; D perhaps matches TRBD1 (5 bases). V was shortened by 3 bases and J by 6 bases, with 13 bases between the two germline ends. From germline, CDR1 is MNHNS and CDR2 SASEGT. The CDR3 contains 14 residues.

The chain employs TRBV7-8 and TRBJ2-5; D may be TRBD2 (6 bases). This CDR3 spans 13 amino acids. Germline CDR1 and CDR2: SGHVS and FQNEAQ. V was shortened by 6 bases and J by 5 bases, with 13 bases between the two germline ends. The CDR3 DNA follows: TGTGCCAGCAGGGGGGGACCCCGGGAGACCCAGTACTTC. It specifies CASRGGPRETQYF.

The CDR3 DNA reads TGTGCCAGCAGTGCCCTAGGGGAGGGCCGCTACGAGCAGTACTTC. It is translated as CASSALGEGRYEQYF. The chain joins TRBV25-1 to TRBJ2-7; 7 bases map to TRBD2. Germline V gene sequence: CDR1 MGHDK, CDR2 SYGVNS. Trimming removed 4 bases from V and 3 bases from J; junction bases left unmatched: 9. The CDR3 length is 15 residues.

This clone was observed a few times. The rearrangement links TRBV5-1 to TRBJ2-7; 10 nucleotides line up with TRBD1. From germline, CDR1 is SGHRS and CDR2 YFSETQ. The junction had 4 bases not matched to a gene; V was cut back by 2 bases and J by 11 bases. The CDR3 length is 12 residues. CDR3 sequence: CASSFPTGGEYF. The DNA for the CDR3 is TGCGCCAGCAGCTTCCCGACAGGGGGCGAGTACTTC. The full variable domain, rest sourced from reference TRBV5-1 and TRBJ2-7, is KAGVTQTPRYLIKTRGQQVTLSCSPISGHRSVSWYQQTPGQGLQFLFEYFSETQRNKGNFPGRFSGRQFSNSRSEMNVSTLELGDSALYLCASSFPTGGEYFGPGTRLTVT.